The 26 T cell receptor beta chains below come from one sample, sequenced in a study of OX40 agonist ivuxolimab in advanced cancers. Profiling relied on immunoSEQ multiplex PCR, and the TCRdb table lists in-frame clones only, not all of them. The sample lists over 30,000 clones; about 80% were seen once. Here the sequenced sample was CD4+ or CD8+ T cells sorted from blood, taken in a trial of the OX40 agonist ivuxolimab. Every receptor here comes from an adult with an advanced solid tumor such as melanoma, head and neck, liver or kidney cancer.

The chain employs TRBV29-1 and TRBJ1-6; the D gene is possibly TRBD1 (6 bases). The CDR3 covers 16 residues. Trimming took off 4 bases at V and 5 bases at J, with 18 bases between the two ends. Germline CDR1 is SQVTM and CDR2 is ANQGSEA. The CDR3: CSVGQGKLGNNSPLHF. The CDR3 DNA is TGCAGCGTTGGGCAGGGGAAGCTAGGAAATAATTCACCCCTCCACTTT.

V and J are TRBV4-3 and TRBJ2-1; D is possibly TRBD1 (5 bases). Germline-derived CDR1 and CDR2 are LGHNA and YSLEER. The V end was cut by 1 base, the J end by 7 bases, with 11 bases between. The length of the CDR3 is 14 residues. The CDR3 bases are TGCGCCAGCAGCCAAGCCAGGGTTGGGAATGAGCAGTTCTTC. Its translation: CASSQARVGNEQFF.

The chain recombines TRBV7-3 with TRBJ2-5; D is perhaps TRBD2 (7 bases). V gave up 5 bases and J gave up 3 bases, with 16 bases separating them. Germline V gene lookup returns CDR1 SGHTA and CDR2 FQGTGA. The CDR3 contains 15 residues. The CDR3 sequence: CASSPLGGGEETQYF. The CDR3 DNA reads as TGTGCCAGCAGCCCTCTAGGGGGGGGAGAAGAGACCCAGTACTTC.

This clone was found a few times. The V and J genes are TRBV7-9 and TRBJ2-1; either TRBD1 or TRBD2 may fit D (7 bases each). Germline loops: CDR1 SEHNR, CDR2 FQNEAQ (reference sequence). The V end lost 5 bases, the J end lost 3 bases, and 11 bases lay between the germline ends. The CDR3 runs to 14 residues. CDR3 bases: TGTGCCAGCAGCCGGGGGGACAGCTACAATGAGCAGTTCTTC. It encodes CASSRGDSYNEQFF. Combining the CDR3 with reference TRBV7-9 and TRBJ2-1 gives the whole variable domain DTGVSQNPRHKITKRGQNVTFRCDPISEHNRLYWYRQTLGQGPEFLTYFQNEAQLEKSRLLSDRFSAERPKGSFSTLEIQRTEQGDSAMYLCASSRGDSYNEQFFGPGTRLTVL.

This chain joins TRBV5-4 and TRBJ1-4; tentatively, D is TRBD1 (5 bases). The CDR3 extends over 14 amino acids. From germline, CDR1 is SGHNT and CDR2 YYREEE (reference sequence). Trimming removed 0 bases from V and 8 bases from J, with 11 bases in between. CDR3 sequence: CASSLGTPGEKLFF. CDR3 DNA: TGTGCCAGCAGCTTGGGGACGCCAGGGGAAAAACTGTTTTTT.

V and J are TRBV9 and TRBJ2-2, with TRBD2 matching 12 bases. Germline loops: CDR1 SGDLS, CDR2 YYNGEE. This CDR3 has 17 residues. Trimming took 5 bases from V and 3 from J; bases not matched to a gene: 8. CDR3 coding DNA: TGTGCCAGCAGTCCTCGACTAGCGGGAGAGGACACCGGGGAGCTGTTTTTT. Its translation is CASSPRLAGEDTGELFF.

V gene TRBV10-3 combines with J gene TRBJ1-1; the D is unclear. Trimming took off 2 bases at V and 6 bases at J, with 16 bases between the two ends. CDR3 length equals 15 residues. The germline V gene has CDR1 ENHRY and CDR2 SYGVKD. The CDR3 here is CAISEVSSISPEAFF. The DNA for the CDR3 is TGTGCCATCAGTGAGGTGTCGTCCATCTCCCCTGAAGCTTTCTTT.

The chain is built from TRBV13 and TRBJ1-2; no clear D. V gave up 8 bases and J gave up 1 base, with 14 bases separating them. The CDR3 is 14 residues long. Looked up from germline, CDR1 is PRHDT and CDR2 is FYEKMQ (reference sequence). CDR3 DNA: TGTGCCAGCGGGGAAAGGACGGATAACTATGGCTACACCTTC. As protein: CASGERTDNYGYTF.

The rearrangement links TRBV7-2 to TRBJ1-3; D uncertain. The V and J ends lost 1 base and 8 bases respectively, with 12 bases between them. CDR1 and CDR2 from the germline V gene are SGHTA and FQGNSA. The CDR3 contains 14 residues. As DNA, the CDR3 is TGTGCCAGCAGCTTAGGCCAGAATAGGGACACCATATATTTT. Protein product: CASSLGQNRDTIYF.

The chain couples TRBV19 to TRBJ1-2; D gene ambiguous. This CDR3 region has 12 residues. Germline CDR1 is LNHDA and CDR2 is SQIVND (reference sequence). V lost 3 bases to trimming and J lost 7 bases, with 9 bases between them. Here the CDR3 reads CASSMGVVGYTF. The CDR3 DNA reads TGTGCCAGTAGTATGGGAGTCGTTGGCTACACCTTC.

The J gene is TRBJ1-1, the V gene TRBV4-3; weak D call: TRBD1 (5 bases). The germline V gene encodes CDR1 LGHNA and CDR2 YSLEER. The CDR3 spans 17 residues. With 0 bases removed from V and 5 bases from J, the gap between germline ends came to 19 bases. The chain's CDR3 is CASSQDVPDRGGTEAFF. The CDR3 DNA sequence: TGCGCCAGCAGCCAAGATGTCCCGGATAGGGGAGGAACTGAAGCTTTCTTT.

This chain connects TRBV2 to TRBJ1-1; weak D call: TRBD1 (5 bases). The V gene's germline CDR1 is SNHLY and CDR2 FYNNEI. V gave up 4 bases and J gave up 2 bases, with 14 bases separating them. The CDR3 is 15 amino acids. The CDR3 sequence: CASSAYTGLNTEAFF. In DNA, the CDR3 is TGTGCCAGCAGTGCCTACACAGGCCTCAACACTGAAGCTTTCTTT.

This sequence joins TRBV11-2 and TRBJ1-2, with TRBD1 matching 10 bases. V was pared by 1 base and J by 4 bases, with 9 bases of the junction left unmatched. This CDR3 region has 17 residues. The germline V gene has CDR1 SGHAT and CDR2 FQNNGV. The DNA of the CDR3 is TGTGCCAGCAGCTTAGGGACCGGGACAGGGGACACCTATGGCTACACCTTC. This gives the protein CASSLGTGTGDTYGYTF.

The gene calls are TRBV11-2 and TRBJ2-7; 9 nucleotides agree with TRBD1. J lost 0 bases, V lost 3 bases, and 6 bases had no gene match. Germline CDR1 reads SGHAT; CDR2 reads FQNNGV. The CDR3 sequence is 16 residues long. The CDR3 reads CASSFLSGQGSYEQYF. Written as DNA, the CDR3 is TGTGCCAGCAGCTTTCTCTCGGGACAGGGCTCCTACGAGCAGTACTTC.

This clone came up a few times. This sequence joins TRBV13 and TRBJ1-1; D possibly corresponds to TRBD1 (5 bases). Germline V lookup: CDR1 PRHDT, CDR2 FYEKMQ (reference sequence). This CDR3 has 14 amino acids. V was pared by 3 bases and J by 3 bases, with 11 bases between. CDR3 sequence: CASSFGTGDTEAFF. CDR3 in DNA: TGTGCCAGCAGCTTTGGGACTGGGGACACTGAAGCTTTCTTT.

This rearrangement joins TRBV9 to TRBJ1-1; D is uncertain. The ends were cut back, 0 bases at V and 1 base at J, with 4 bases in the middle. CDR1 SGDLS and CDR2 YYNGEE come from the germline V gene. The CDR3 is 13 residues long. CDR3 residues: CASSVGANTEAFF. DNA of the CDR3: TGTGCCAGCAGCGTAGGGGCGAACACTGAAGCTTTCTTT.

The chain is built from TRBV7-6 and TRBJ2-7; 7 bases are shared with TRBD1. The germline CDR1 and CDR2 sequences are SGHVS and FNYEAQ. V shed 5 bases, J shed 1 base, and the junction held 2 bases outside the gene matches. This CDR3 is 13 amino acids long. The DNA of the CDR3 is TGTGCCAGCAGCACAGGGGATTCCTACGAGCAGTACTTC. Its protein product is CASSTGDSYEQYF.

The genes are TRBV28 and TRBJ2-2; 11 nucleotides agree with TRBD1. The CDR3 length is 17 residues. Germline trimming cut 5 bases from V and 5 bases from J; bases unmatched to any gene: 10. CDR1 is MDHEN and CDR2 is SYDVKM in the germline V gene. The CDR3 DNA reads as TGTGCCAGCAGTACCTACTCCGGGGACAGGGGGACCGGGGAGCTGTTTTTT. Protein sequence: CASSTYSGDRGTGELFF.

V usage is TRBV5-4 and J usage is TRBJ2-1; perhaps TRBD1 as D (5 bases). Trimming removed 0 bases from V and 4 bases from J, with 11 bases in between. This CDR3 contains 15 residues. Germline lookup yields CDR1 SGHNT and CDR2 YYREEE (reference sequence). In DNA, the CDR3 is TGTGCCAGCAGCTTGGTAGGGGAAGGATACAATGAGCAGTTCTTC. Its protein product is CASSLVGEGYNEQFF.

This chain uses TRBV5-6 with TRBJ1-5; unclear D gene. The germline V gene encodes CDR1 SGHDT and CDR2 YYEEEE. V lost 4 bases and J lost 5, with 7 bases in between. The CDR3 is 12 residues long. Here the CDR3 DNA reads TGTGCCAGCAGCCTCGGAGATCAGCCCCAGCATTTT. This gives the protein CASSLGDQPQHF.

The V call is TRBV15, the J call TRBJ1-2; D gene uncertain. The V gene's germline CDR1 is LNHNV and CDR2 YYDKDF (reference sequence). V lost 0 bases and J 7 bases, leaving 12 bases between the germline ends. The CDR3 is 14 residues long. The CDR3 protein is CATSRDKGGGGYTF. The CDR3 bases are TGTGCCACCAGCAGAGACAAGGGAGGCGGTGGCTACACCTTC.

The chain is built from TRBV2 and TRBJ2-7; tentatively, D is TRBD1 (5 bases). Between the trimmed V and J ends, which lost 3 bases and 3 bases, there was a span of 9 bases. This CDR3 comprises 13 residues. Per germline, CDR1 SNHLY and CDR2 FYNNEI. The CDR3 spells CASSDRVFYEQYF. CDR3 bases: TGTGCCAGCAGTGACAGGGTCTTCTACGAGCAGTACTTC.

V is TRBV27 and J is TRBJ2-1; D perhaps matches TRBD1 (6 bases). Deletions cut 4 bases from V and 9 bases from J, with 13 bases between. CDR3 length: 13 amino acids. Looked up from germline, CDR1 is MNHEY and CDR2 is SMNVEV (reference sequence). The CDR3 region is CASSSGPGVEQFF. The CDR3, as DNA: TGTGCCAGCAGTTCAGGACCAGGGGTTGAGCAGTTCTTC.

The V call is TRBV19, the J call TRBJ1-6, with D hard to call. Germline CDR1 is LNHDA and CDR2 is SQIVND (reference sequence). V was cut by 3 bases and J by 7 bases, with 4 bases left in between. The CDR3 covers 12 residues. The CDR3, as DNA: TGTGCCAGTAGTATCGCCAATTCACCCCTCCACTTT. It yields the protein CASSIANSPLHF.

This clone was observed a handful of times. The V call is TRBV5-1, the J call TRBJ2-1; 7 bases agree with TRBD2. The CDR3 is 17 residues long. The V gene's germline CDR1 is SGHRS and CDR2 YFSETQ. Trimming removed 0 bases from V and 3 bases from J; junction bases left unmatched: 9. CDR3 amino acids: CASSLVASGINYNEQFF. CDR3 sequence (DNA): TGCGCCAGCAGCTTGGTAGCTAGCGGAATAAACTACAATGAGCAGTTCTTC.

The chain joins TRBV6-5 to TRBJ2-5, with TRBD2 identical over 13 bases. This CDR3 spans 16 amino acids. Germline V gives CDR1 MNHEY, CDR2 SVGAGI. J lost 1 base, V lost 4 bases, and 3 bases had no gene match. CDR3 protein: CASSLTSGGVQETQYF. CDR3 nucleotide sequence: TGTGCCAGCAGTTTAACTAGCGGGGGGGTCCAAGAGACCCAGTACTTC.